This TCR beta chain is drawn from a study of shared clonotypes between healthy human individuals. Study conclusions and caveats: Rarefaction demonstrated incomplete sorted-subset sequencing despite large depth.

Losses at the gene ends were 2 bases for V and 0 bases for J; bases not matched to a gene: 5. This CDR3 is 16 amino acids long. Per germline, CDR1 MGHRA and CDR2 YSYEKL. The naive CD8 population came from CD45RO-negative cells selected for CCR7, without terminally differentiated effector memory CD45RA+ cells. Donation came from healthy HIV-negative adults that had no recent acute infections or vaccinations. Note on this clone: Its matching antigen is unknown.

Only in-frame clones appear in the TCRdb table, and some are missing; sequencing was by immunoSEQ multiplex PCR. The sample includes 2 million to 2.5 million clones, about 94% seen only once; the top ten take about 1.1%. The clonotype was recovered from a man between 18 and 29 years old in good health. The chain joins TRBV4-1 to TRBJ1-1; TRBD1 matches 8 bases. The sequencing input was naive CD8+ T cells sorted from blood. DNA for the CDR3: TGCGCCAGCAGCCAAACCGGGACAGGTCTGAACACTGAAGCTTTCTTT. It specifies CASSQTGTGLNTEAFF.